The 22 T cell receptor beta chains below all came from one sample that was sequenced in a study of blood T cell repertoires in COVID-19. Produced via immunoSEQ multiplex PCR; TCRdb's table is partial and in-frame only. This sample has roughly 280,000 clones, with around 87% found just once. The source material was peripheral blood. These TCRs come from a man aged 18 to 29 with active or convalescent COVID-19.

This clone was recorded once. The chain joins TRBV29-1 to TRBJ2-3; D is unresolved. This CDR3 is 12 amino acids long. The germline V and J ends were trimmed by 0 bases and 8 bases, with 9 bases remaining between them. The V gene's germline CDR1 is SQVTM and CDR2 ANQGSEA. The CDR3 DNA sequence: TGCAGCGTTGAAGAGGGCATCGGTACGCAGTATTTT. It is translated as CSVEEGIGTQYF.

The rearrangement joins TRBV11-3 to TRBJ2-1; 7 bases align to TRBD2. The CDR3 covers 15 residues. V shed 5 bases, J shed 4 bases, and the junction held 8 bases outside the gene matches. Germline V gene data show CDR1 as SGHNT and CDR2 as YENEEA. CDR3 DNA sequence: TGTGCCAGCAGCCGACCTAGCGGACATTACAATGAGCAGTTCTTC. Its translation is CASSRPSGHYNEQFF.

The V and J genes are TRBV6-1 and TRBJ1-5; D is uncertain. Germline CDR1 reads MNHNS; CDR2 reads SASEGT. The ends were cut back, 4 bases at V and 3 bases at J, with 16 bases in the middle. The CDR3 consists of 16 residues. CDR3 protein: CASSGSPFFFNQPQHF. The CDR3, as DNA: TGTGCCAGCAGTGGTTCCCCGTTTTTTTTCAATCAGCCCCAGCATTTT.

The chain employs TRBV10-3 and TRBJ1-2; weak D call: TRBD1 (5 bases). Germline values: CDR1 ENHRY, CDR2 SYGVKD. CDR3 length equals 13 residues. Trimming removed 3 bases at V and 5 bases at J, with 10 bases between. The CDR3 sequence: CAISEKGEYGYTF. For the CDR3, the DNA is TGTGCCATCAGTGAAAAAGGGGAATATGGCTACACCTTC.

The chain links TRBV10-2 to TRBJ2-3; maybe TRBD1 (5 bases). In germline, CDR1 is WSHSY, CDR2 SAAADI. CDR3 length: 15 residues. The V and J ends lost 5 bases and 3 bases respectively, with 15 bases between them. CDR3 coding DNA: TGCGCCAGCAGTCTTCAGGGCGTGCAAACAGATACGCAGTATTTT. Its translation: CASSLQGVQTDTQYF.

In its sample, this clone was seen a few times. The chain employs TRBV7-9 and TRBJ2-2, with a weak D call TRBD2 (6 bases). V was pared by 1 base and J by 0 bases, with 12 bases between. The germline gives CDR1 SEHNR, CDR2 FQNEAQ (reference sequence). The CDR3 has 17 residues. The CDR3 DNA sequence: TGTGCCAGCAGCTTAGACCGGGACTCCGCGAACACCGGGGAGCTGTTTTTT. Its translation is CASSLDRDSANTGELFF. Filled out from reference TRBV7-9 and TRBJ2-2, the complete variable domain reads DTGVSQNPRHKITKRGQNVTFRCDPISEHNRLYWYRQTLGQGPEFLTYFQNEAQLEKSRLLSDRFSAERPKGSFSTLEIQRTEQGDSAMYLCASSLDRDSANTGELFFGEGSRLTVL.

The chain combines TRBV5-4 with TRBJ2-7; D might be TRBD1 (6 bases). The ends were cut back, 0 bases at V and 9 bases at J, with 13 bases in the middle. CDR1 is SGHNT and CDR2 is YYREEE in the germline V gene (reference sequence). The CDR3 length is 13 residues. CDR3 DNA sequence: TGTGCCAGCAGCTTGGGGGGACATCGGGCGCAGTACTTC. Translating it yields CASSLGGHRAQYF.

This clone appeared a single time. The chain employs TRBV27 and TRBJ2-3; the match to TRBD2 covers 11 bases. J lost 6 bases, V lost 4 bases, and 15 bases had no gene match. In germline, CDR1 is MNHEY, CDR2 SMNVEV (reference sequence). CDR3 length: 18 residues. The CDR3 sequence: CASSSIRRLAGKLDTQYF. The CDR3 bases are TGTGCCAGCAGTTCAATAAGGAGACTAGCGGGAAAACTGGATACGCAGTATTTT.

This chain uses TRBV2 with TRBJ2-3; 10 bases fit TRBD2. CDR1 and CDR2 from the germline V gene are SNHLY and FYNNEI. The CDR3 length is 16 residues. Trimming cost V 11 bases and J 2 bases; bases outside gene matches: 13. CDR3 region: CAGSSGLAGATDTQYF. In DNA, the CDR3 is TGTGCCGGATCCTCGGGGCTAGCGGGGGCCACAGATACGCAGTATTTT.

This clone was detected only a few times. This rearrangement joins TRBV7-6 to TRBJ2-2, with 10 bases fitting TRBD1. With 5 bases clipped from V and 0 bases from J, the junction kept 0 bases outside the gene matches. Germline CDR1 and CDR2: SGHVS and FNYEAQ. The CDR3 consists of 15 residues. CDR3 protein: CASSGQGANTGELFF. The DNA of the CDR3 is TGTGCCAGCAGCGGACAGGGGGCGAACACCGGGGAGCTGTTTTTT.

V gene TRBV27 combines with J gene TRBJ2-3; 9 bases are shared with TRBD2. J lost 6 bases, V lost 4 bases, and 5 bases had no gene match. The CDR3 is made up of 14 amino acids. Looked up from germline, CDR1 is MNHEY and CDR2 is SMNVEV (reference sequence). The CDR3, as DNA: TGTGCCAGCAGTTCCTGGACTAGCGAGGATACGCAGTATTTT. Amino acids: CASSSWTSEDTQYF.

This chain uses TRBV19 with TRBJ2-5; TRBD2 is a possible D gene (5 bases). Germline V CDR1 and CDR2: LNHDA, SQIVND (reference sequence). The CDR3 is 14 amino acids. V was shortened by 2 bases and J by 3 bases, with 10 bases between the two germline ends. The CDR3 nucleotides are TGTGCCAGTAGTATAATTTCGGGAAAAGAGACCCAGTACTTC. Amino acid sequence: CASSIISGKETQYF. Looking up the rest from reference TRBV19 and TRBJ2-5 gives the full variable domain: DGGITQSPKYLFRKEGQNVTLSCEQNLNHDAMYWYRQDPGQGLRLIYYSQIVNDFQKGDIAEGYSVSREKKESFPLTVTSAQKNPTAFYLCASSIISGKETQYFGPGTRLLVL.

The CDR3, as DNA: TGTGCCAGCAGCTTAGGACCCGGGGGGCTGTCCTACAATGAGCAGTTCTTC. Residues: CASSLGPGGLSYNEQFF. This rearrangement joins TRBV11-2 to TRBJ2-1; perhaps TRBD2 as D (7 bases). The V end was cut by 1 base, the J end by 1 base, with 14 bases between. There are 17 residues in the CDR3. The V gene's germline CDR1 is SGHAT and CDR2 FQNNGV.

This rearrangement joins TRBV28 to TRBJ2-1, with TRBD2 matching 7 bases. Germline V CDR1 and CDR2: MDHEN, SYDVKM. V lost 1 base, J lost 5 bases, and 5 bases stayed unmatched. The CDR3 extends over 15 amino acids. The CDR3: CASSLSLAVNNEQFF. In nucleotides, the CDR3 is TGTGCCAGCAGTTTATCCCTAGCGGTGAACAATGAGCAGTTCTTC.

The genes are TRBV20-1 and TRBJ2-7; D is unclear. The CDR3 is 11 residues long. V shed 6 bases and J shed 3 bases, with 9 bases lying between them. In germline, CDR1 is DFQATT, CDR2 SNEGSKA (reference sequence). The CDR3 loop reads CSAATLYEQYF. The CDR3 DNA reads TGCAGTGCCGCTACTCTCTACGAGCAGTACTTC.

The chain joins TRBV19 to TRBJ1-2; 8 bases are shared with TRBD1. The germline V gene encodes CDR1 LNHDA and CDR2 SQIVND (reference sequence). The CDR3 spans 15 residues. V gave up 1 base and J gave up 9 bases; unmatched junction bases: 10. The CDR3 reads CASSIAKTGDYRYTF. The CDR3 nucleotides read TGTGCCAGTAGTATAGCGAAGACAGGGGATTATCGCTACACCTTC.

The chain employs TRBV29-1 and TRBJ1-1; 8 bases are a match to TRBD1. This CDR3 spans 15 amino acids. The trim removed 5 bases at V and 4 bases at J, leaving 12 bases unmatched. Germline V gene sequence: CDR1 SQVTM, CDR2 ANQGSEA. CDR3 region: CSVPGTGSDATEAFF. The CDR3 DNA reads as TGCAGCGTTCCTGGGACAGGCAGTGATGCCACTGAAGCTTTCTTT.

This chain joins TRBV2 and TRBJ2-1; D is undetermined. V was pared by 5 bases and J by 9 bases, with 8 bases between. From germline, CDR1 is SNHLY and CDR2 FYNNEI. CDR3 size: 11 residues. This chain's CDR3 is CASSNRSEQFF. The CDR3 region has the DNA TGTGCCAGCAGTAATAGGAGTGAGCAGTTCTTC.

The chain is built from TRBV28 and TRBJ2-2; 7 bases align to TRBD2. Trimming cost V 10 bases and J 6 bases; bases outside gene matches: 14. CDR1 is MDHEN, CDR2 SYDVKM, per germline. The CDR3 length is 15 residues. For the CDR3, the DNA is TGTGCCACCGGGCCGGGACTATCGTCTCCCGGGGAGCTGTTTTTT. It translates to CATGPGLSSPGELFF.

There are a few counts of this clone. This sequence joins TRBV5-1 and TRBJ2-7; no clear D gene. Germline V CDR1 and CDR2: SGHRS, YFSETQ. The length of the CDR3 is 12 residues. Deletions cut 2 bases from V and 6 bases from J, with 9 bases between. The CDR3 DNA sequence: TGCGCCAGCAGCTTACCAAACGGCGAGCAGTACTTC. It translates to CASSLPNGEQYF.

The chain couples TRBV25-1 to TRBJ1-5, with D perhaps TRBD1 (6 bases). The germline V gene has CDR1 MGHDK and CDR2 SYGVNS. Trimming took 2 bases from V and 3 from J, leaving 14 bases between them. The CDR3 runs to 16 residues. The CDR3 DNA follows: TGTGCCAGCAGTGAAGGGGACACTTCTCTCAATCAGCCCCAGCATTTT. Its translation: CASSEGDTSLNQPQHF.

The gene calls are TRBV21-1 and TRBJ1-2. TRBV21-1 is annotated as a pseudogene. The CDR3 has 10 amino acids. CDR3 nucleotides: TGTGCCAGCAGTGAGGGCGGCTACACCTTC. This sequence encodes CASSEGGYTF.